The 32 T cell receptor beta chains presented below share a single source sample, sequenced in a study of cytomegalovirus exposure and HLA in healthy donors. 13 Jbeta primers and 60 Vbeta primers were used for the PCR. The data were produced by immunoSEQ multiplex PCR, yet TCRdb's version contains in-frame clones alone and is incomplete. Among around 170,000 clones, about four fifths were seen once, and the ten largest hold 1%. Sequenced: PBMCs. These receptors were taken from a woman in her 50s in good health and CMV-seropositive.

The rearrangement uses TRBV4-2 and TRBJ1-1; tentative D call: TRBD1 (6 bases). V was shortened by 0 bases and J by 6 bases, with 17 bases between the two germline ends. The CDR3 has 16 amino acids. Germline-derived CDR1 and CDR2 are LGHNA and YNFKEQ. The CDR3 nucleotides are TGTGCCAGCAGCCAAGATTTGCGACAGGTCATGTCTGAAGCTTTCTTT. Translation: CASSQDLRQVMSEAFF.

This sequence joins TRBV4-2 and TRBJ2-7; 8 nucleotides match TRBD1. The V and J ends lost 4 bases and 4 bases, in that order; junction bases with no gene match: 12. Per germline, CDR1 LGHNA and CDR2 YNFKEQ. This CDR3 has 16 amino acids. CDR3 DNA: TGTGCCAGCAGCCTCAAGGGACAGGATTGGCCATACGAGCAGTACTTC. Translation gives CASSLKGQDWPYEQYF.

CDR3 in amino acids: CASSPRASGTATNEQFF. In DNA, the CDR3 is TGTGCCAGCTCACCAAGGGCTAGCGGGACGGCCACCAATGAGCAGTTCTTC. The chain uses TRBV18 and TRBJ2-1; 9 bases line up with TRBD2. The germline V gene encodes CDR1 KGHSH and CDR2 LQKENI. The CDR3 is made up of 17 amino acids. The trim removed 2 bases at V and 6 bases at J, leaving 11 bases unmatched.

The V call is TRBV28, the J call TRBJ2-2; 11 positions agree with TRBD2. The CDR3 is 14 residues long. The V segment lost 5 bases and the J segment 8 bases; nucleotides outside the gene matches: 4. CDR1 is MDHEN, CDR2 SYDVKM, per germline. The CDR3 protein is CASSILAGVGELFF. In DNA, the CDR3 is TGTGCCAGCAGTATACTAGCGGGAGTGGGGGAGCTGTTTTTT.

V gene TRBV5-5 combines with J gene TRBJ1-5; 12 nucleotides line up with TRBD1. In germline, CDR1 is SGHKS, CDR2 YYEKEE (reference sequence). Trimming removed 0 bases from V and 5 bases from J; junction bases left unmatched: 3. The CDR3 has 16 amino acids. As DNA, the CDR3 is TGTGCCAGCAGCTTGGCGGGGACAGGGGGCGATCAGCCCCAGCATTTT. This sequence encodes CASSLAGTGGDQPQHF.

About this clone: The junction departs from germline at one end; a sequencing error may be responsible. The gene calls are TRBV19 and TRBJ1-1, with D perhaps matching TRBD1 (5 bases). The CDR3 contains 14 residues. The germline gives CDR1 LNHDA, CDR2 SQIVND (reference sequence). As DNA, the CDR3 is TGTACCAGTACCACCTCGGCAAGGGGTCTTGAAGCTTTCTTT. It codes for CTSTTSARGLEAFF.

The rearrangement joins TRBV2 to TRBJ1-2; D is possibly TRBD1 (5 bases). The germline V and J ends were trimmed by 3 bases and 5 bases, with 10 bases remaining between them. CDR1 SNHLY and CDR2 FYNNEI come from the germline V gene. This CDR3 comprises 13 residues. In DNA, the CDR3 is TGTGCCAGCAGTGAGGGGCCCAGGTATGGCTACACCTTC. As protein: CASSEGPRYGYTF.

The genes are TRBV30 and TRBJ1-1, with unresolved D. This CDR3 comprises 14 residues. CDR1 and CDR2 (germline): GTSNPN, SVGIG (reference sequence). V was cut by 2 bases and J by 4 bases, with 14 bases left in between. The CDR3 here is CAWSRDLGGTEAFF. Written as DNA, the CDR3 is TGTGCCTGGAGTCGAGACCTGGGAGGCACTGAAGCTTTCTTT.

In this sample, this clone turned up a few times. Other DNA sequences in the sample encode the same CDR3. CDR3 coding DNA: TGCGCCAGCAGCTCACAGGGGGCGAACACTGAAGCTTTCTTT. This codes for CASSSQGANTEAFF. The chain couples TRBV5-1 to TRBJ1-1; 9 nucleotides agree with TRBD1. CDR1 and CDR2 (germline): SGHRS, YFSETQ. There are 14 residues in the CDR3. The trim removed 3 bases at V and 1 base at J, leaving 1 base unmatched.

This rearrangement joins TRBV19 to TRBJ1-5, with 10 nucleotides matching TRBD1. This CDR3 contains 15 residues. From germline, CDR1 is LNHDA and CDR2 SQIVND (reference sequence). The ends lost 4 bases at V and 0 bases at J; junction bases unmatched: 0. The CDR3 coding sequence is TGTGCCAGTAGTAGGACAGGGGGTAGCAATCAGCCCCAGCATTTT. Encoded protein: CASSRTGGSNQPQHF.

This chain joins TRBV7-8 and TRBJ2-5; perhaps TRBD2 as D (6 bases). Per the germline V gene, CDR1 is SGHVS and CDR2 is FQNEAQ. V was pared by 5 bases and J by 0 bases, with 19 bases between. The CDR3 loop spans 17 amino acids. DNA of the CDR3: TGTGCCAGCAGCCGGCTCTATAGCGGACCAAACCAAGAGACCCAGTACTTC. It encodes CASSRLYSGPNQETQYF.

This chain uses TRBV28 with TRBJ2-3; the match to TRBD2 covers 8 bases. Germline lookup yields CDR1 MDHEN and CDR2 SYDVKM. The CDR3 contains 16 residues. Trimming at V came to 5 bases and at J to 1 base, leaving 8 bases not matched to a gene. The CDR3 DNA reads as TGTGCCAGCAGTGACATGGGGCGGGGGGGCACAGATACGCAGTATTTT. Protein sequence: CASSDMGRGGTDTQYF.

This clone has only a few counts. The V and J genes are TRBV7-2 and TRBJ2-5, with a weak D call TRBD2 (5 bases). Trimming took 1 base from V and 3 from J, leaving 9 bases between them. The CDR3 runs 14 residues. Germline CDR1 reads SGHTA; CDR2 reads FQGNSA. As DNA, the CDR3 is TGTGCCAGCAGCTTAGTCTACGGGAAAGAGACCCAGTACTTC. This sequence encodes CASSLVYGKETQYF.

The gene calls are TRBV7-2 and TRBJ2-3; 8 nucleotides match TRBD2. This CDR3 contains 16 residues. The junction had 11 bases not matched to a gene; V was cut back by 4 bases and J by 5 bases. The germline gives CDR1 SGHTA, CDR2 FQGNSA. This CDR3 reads CASSSRSGSVGDTQYF. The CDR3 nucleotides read TGTGCCAGCAGCTCAAGGAGCGGGAGCGTAGGAGATACGCAGTATTTT.

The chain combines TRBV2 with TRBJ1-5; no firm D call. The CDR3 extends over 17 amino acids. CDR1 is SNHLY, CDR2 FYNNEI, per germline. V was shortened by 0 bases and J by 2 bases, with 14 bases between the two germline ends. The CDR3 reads CASSEARLPGGNQPQHF. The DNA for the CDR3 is TGTGCCAGCAGTGAAGCGAGGCTACCTGGCGGCAATCAGCCCCAGCATTTT. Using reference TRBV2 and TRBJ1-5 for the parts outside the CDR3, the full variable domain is EPEVTQTPSHQVTQMGQEVILRCVPISNHLYFYWYRQILGQKVEFLVSFYNNEISEKSEIFDDQFSVERPDGSNFTLKIRSTKLEDSAMYFCASSEARLPGGNQPQHFGDGTRLSIL.

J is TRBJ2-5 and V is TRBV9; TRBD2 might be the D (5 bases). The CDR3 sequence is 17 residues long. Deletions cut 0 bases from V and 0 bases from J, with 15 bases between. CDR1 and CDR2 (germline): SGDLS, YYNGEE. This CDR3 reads CASSVGPSRTYQETQYF. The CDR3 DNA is TGTGCCAGCAGCGTAGGTCCTAGCCGAACGTACCAAGAGACCCAGTACTTC.

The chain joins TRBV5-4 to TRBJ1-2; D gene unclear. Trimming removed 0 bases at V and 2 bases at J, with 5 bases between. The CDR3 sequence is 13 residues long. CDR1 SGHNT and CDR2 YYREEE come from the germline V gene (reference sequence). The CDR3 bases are TGTGCCAGCAGCTTGGCACGGAACTATGGCTACACCTTC. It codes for CASSLARNYGYTF.

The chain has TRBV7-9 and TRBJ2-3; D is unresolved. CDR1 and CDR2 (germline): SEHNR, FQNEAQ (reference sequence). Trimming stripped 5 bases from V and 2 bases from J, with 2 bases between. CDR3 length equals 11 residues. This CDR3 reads CASSLTDTQYF. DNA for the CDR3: TGTGCCAGCAGCCTCACAGATACGCAGTATTTT.

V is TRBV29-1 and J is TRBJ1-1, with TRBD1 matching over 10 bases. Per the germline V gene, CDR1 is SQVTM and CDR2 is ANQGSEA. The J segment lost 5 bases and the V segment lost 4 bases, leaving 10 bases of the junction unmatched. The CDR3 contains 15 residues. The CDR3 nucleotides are TGCAGCGTTGGGGGATTGGGACAGGGGAGGACTGAAGCTTTCTTT. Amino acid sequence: CSVGGLGQGRTEAFF.

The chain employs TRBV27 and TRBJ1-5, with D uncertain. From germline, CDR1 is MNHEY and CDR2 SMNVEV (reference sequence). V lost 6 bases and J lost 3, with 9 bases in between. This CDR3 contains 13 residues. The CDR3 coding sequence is TGTGCCAGCAGGAGGGCTCACAATCAGCCCCAGCATTTT. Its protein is CASRRAHNQPQHF.

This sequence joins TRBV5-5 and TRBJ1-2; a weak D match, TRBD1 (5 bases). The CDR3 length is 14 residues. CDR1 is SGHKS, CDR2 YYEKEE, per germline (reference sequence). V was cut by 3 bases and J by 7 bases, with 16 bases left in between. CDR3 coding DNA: TGTGCCAGCAGCTCGCGACAGCTCTGGGGTGGCTACACCTTC. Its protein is CASSSRQLWGGYTF.

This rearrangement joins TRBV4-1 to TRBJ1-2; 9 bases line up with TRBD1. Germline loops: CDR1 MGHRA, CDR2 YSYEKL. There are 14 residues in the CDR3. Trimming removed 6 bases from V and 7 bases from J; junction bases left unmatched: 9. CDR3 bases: TGCGCCAGCAGGAAGGACAGGGGAGAGGTTGGCTACACCTTC. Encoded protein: CASRKDRGEVGYTF.

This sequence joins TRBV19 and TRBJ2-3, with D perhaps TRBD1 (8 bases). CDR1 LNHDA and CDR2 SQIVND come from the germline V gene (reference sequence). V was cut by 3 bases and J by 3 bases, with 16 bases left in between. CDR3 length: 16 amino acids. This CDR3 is CASSIPDRGGTDTQYF. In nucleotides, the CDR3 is TGTGCCAGTAGTATTCCAGACAGGGGAGGGACAGATACGCAGTATTTT. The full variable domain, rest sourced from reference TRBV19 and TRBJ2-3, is DGGITQSPKYLFRKEGQNVTLSCEQNLNHDAMYWYRQDPGQGLRLIYYSQIVNDFQKGDIAEGYSVSREKKESFPLTVTSAQKNPTAFYLCASSIPDRGGTDTQYFGPGTRLTVL.

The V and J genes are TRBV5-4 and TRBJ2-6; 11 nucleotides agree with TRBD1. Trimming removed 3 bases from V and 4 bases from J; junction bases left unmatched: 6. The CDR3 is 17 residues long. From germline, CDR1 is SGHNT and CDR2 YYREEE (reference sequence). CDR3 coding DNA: TGTGCCAGCAGCTCCGGACAGGGGGCGCAAGGGGCCAACGTCCTGACTTTC. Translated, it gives CASSSGQGAQGANVLTF.

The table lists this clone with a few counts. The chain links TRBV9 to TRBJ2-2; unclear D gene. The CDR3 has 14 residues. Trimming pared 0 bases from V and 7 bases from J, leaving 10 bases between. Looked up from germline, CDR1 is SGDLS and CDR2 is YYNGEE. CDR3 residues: CASSVAGNLGELFF. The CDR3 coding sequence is TGTGCCAGCAGCGTAGCCGGTAATCTCGGGGAGCTGTTTTTT. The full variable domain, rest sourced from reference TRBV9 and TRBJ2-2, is DSGVTQTPKHLITATGQRVTLRCSPRSGDLSVYWYQQSLDQGLQFLIQYYNGEERAKGNILERFSAQQFPDLHSELNLSSLELGDSALYFCASSVAGNLGELFFGEGSRLTVL.

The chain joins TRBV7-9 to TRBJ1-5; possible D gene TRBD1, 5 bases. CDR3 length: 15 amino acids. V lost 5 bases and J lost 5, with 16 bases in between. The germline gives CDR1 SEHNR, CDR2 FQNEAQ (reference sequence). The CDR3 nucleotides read TGTGCCAGCAGCCCCGTGGACGGGGGGGATCAGCCCCAGCATTTT. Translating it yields CASSPVDGGDQPQHF.

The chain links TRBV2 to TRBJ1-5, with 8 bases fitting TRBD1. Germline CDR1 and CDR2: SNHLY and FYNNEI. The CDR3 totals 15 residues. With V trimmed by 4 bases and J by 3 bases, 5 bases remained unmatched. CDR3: CASSATGGDNQPQHF. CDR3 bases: TGTGCCAGCAGTGCCACAGGGGGTGACAATCAGCCCCAGCATTTT.

The CDR3 DNA reads as TGTGCCAGCAGTTCTGGGGGGGACTTCGGTAATTCACCCCTCCACTTT. Translating gives CASSSGGDFGNSPLHF. This sequence joins TRBV28 and TRBJ1-6; D may be TRBD1 (5 bases). The germline gives CDR1 MDHEN, CDR2 SYDVKM. Trimming shortened V by 4 bases and J by 6 bases, and 16 bases separated the two germline ends. There are 16 residues in the CDR3.

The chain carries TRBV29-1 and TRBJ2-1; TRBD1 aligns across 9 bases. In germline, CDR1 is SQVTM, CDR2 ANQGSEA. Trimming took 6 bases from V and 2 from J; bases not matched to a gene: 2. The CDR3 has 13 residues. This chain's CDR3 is CSVRTGAYNEQFF. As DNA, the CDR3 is TGCAGCGTGAGGACAGGGGCCTACAATGAGCAGTTCTTC.

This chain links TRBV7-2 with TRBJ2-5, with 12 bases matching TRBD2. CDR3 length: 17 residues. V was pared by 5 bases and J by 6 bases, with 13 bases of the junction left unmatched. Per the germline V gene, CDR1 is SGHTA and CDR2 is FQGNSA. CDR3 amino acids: CASSRGLAGSFSQTQYF. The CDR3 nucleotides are TGTGCCAGCAGCCGTGGACTAGCGGGATCCTTCTCGCAGACCCAGTACTTC.

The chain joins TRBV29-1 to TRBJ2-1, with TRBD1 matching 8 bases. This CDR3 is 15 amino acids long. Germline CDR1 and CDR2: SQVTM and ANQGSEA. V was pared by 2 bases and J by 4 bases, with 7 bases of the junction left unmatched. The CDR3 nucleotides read TGCAGCGTTGAACGCGACAGGGGTCAATACAATGAGCAGTTCTTC. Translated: CSVERDRGQYNEQFF.

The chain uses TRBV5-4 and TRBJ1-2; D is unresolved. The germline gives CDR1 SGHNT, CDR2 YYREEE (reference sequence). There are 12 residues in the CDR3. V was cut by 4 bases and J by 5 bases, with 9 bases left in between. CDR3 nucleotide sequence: TGTGCCAGCAGCACTCGGACTTATGGCTACACCTTC. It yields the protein CASSTRTYGYTF.